This TCR beta chain came from a study of T cells in localized non-small cell lung cancer. The repertoire was sequenced with immunoSEQ multiplex PCR; TCRdb's copy has only in-frame clones and lacks some. This sample yields 50,000 to 65,000 clones, of which 80% are seen a single time; about 4.6% belongs to the top ten. The study's findings and limits: Adjacent lung exhibited a median of 57 among the 100 most abundant tumor clones. T cell clonality was highest in uninvolved adjacent lung, above tumor.

Notes on this clone: Its antigen is not known.

The junction had 8 bases not matched to a gene; V was cut back by 4 bases and J by 6 bases. This CDR3 contains 15 residues. Germline assignment: CDR1 SGDLS and CDR2 YYNGEE. This TCR derives from a woman aged 35-75 years with stage II lung adenocarcinoma. The chain employs TRBV9 and TRBJ1-4, with 8 bases lining up with TRBD1. The material sequenced was PBMCs, taken before any cancer treatment. The CDR3 DNA reads as TGTGCCAGCAGCAGAGACGGGACAGGAGATGAAAAACTGTTTTTT. This encodes CASSRDGTGDEKLFF.